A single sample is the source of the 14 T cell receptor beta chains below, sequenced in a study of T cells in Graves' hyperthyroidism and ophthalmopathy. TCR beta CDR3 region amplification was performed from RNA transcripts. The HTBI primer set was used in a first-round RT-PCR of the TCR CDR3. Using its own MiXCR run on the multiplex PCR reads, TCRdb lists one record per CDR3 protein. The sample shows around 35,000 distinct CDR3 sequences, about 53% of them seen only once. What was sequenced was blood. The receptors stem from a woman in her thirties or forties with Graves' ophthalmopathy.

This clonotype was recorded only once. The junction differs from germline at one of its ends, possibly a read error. The CDR3, as DNA: TGCGCCAGCAGCTTAGGTACCGGGGAGCTGTACTTC. It is translated as CASSLGTGELYF. This chain links TRBV5-1 with TRBJ2-7; possible D gene TRBD2, 5 bases. This CDR3 comprises 12 residues. CDR1 is SGHRS and CDR2 is YFSETQ in the germline V gene.

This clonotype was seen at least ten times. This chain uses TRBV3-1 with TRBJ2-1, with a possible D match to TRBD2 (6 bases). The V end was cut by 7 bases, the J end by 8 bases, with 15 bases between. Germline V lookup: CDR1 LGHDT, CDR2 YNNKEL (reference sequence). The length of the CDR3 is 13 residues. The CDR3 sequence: CASTRLDGDEQFF. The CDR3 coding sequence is TGTGCCAGCACCAGACTAGACGGGGATGAGCAGTTCTTC.

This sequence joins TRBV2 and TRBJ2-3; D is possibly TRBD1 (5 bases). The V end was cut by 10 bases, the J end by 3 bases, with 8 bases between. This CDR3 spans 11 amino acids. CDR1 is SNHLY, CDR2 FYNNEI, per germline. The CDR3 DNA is TGTGCCACCTCAGGGACAGATACGCAGTATTTT. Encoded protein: CATSGTDTQYF. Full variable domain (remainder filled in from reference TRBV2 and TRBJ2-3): EPEVTQTPSHQVTQMGQEVILRCVPISNHLYFYWYRQILGQKVEFLVSFYNNEISEKSEIFDDQFSVERPDGSNFTLKIRSTKLEDSAMYFCATSGTDTQYFGPGTRLTVL.

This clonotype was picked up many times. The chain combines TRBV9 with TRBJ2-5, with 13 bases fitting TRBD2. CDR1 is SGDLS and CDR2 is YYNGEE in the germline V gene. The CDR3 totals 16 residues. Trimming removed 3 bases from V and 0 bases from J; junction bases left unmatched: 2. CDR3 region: CASSEGLAGNQETQYF. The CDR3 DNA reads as TGTGCCAGCAGCGAGGGACTAGCGGGGAACCAAGAGACCCAGTACTTC.

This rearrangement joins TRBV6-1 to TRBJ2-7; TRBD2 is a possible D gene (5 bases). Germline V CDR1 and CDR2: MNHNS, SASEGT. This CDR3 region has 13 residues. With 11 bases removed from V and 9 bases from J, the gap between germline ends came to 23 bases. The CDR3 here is CAGSTIAARGQYF. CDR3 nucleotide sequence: TGTGCCGGCTCCACAATAGCAGCCCGGGGGCAGTACTTC.

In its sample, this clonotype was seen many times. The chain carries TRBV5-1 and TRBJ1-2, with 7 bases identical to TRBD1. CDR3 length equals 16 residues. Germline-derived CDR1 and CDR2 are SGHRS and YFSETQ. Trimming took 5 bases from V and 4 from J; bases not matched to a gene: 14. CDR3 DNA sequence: TGCGCCAGCAGGTCAACGTCACAGGGGACAGTCTATGGCTACACCTTC. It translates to CASRSTSQGTVYGYTF.

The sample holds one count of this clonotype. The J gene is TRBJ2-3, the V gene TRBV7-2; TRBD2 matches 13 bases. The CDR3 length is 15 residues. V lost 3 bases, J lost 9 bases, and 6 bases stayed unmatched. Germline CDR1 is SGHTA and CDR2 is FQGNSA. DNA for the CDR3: TGTGCCAGCAGCTTCGCAGGACTAGCGGGGGACACGCAGTATTTT. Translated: CASSFAGLAGDTQYF.

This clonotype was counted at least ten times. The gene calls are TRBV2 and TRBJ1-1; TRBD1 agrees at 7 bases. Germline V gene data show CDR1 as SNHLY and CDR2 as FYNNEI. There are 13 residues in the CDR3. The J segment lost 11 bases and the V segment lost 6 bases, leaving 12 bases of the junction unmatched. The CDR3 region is CASSSGQVKAAFF. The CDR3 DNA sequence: TGTGCCAGCAGCTCCGGACAGGTAAAAGCGGCTTTCTTT.

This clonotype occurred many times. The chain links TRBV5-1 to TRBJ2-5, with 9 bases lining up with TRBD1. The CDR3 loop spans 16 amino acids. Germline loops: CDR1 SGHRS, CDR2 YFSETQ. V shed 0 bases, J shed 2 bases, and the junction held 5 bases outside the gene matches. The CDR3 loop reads CASSLEGTGYQETQYF. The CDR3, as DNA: TGCGCCAGCAGCTTGGAAGGGACAGGGTATCAAGAGACCCAGTACTTC.

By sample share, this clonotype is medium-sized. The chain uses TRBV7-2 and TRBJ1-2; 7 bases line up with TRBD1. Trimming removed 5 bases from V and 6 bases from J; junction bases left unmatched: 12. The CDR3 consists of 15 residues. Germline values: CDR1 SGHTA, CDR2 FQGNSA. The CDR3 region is CASSRDSSMFDGYTF. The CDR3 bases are TGTGCCAGCAGCAGGGACAGCAGTATGTTTGATGGCTACACCTTC.

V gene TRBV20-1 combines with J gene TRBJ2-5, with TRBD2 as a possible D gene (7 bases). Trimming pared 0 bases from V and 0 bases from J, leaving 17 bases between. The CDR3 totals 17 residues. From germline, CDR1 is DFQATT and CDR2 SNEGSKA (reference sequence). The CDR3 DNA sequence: TGCAGTGCTAGAGAGCGGGGGCTGAGGGGAAACCAAGAGACCCAGTACTTC. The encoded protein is CSARERGLRGNQETQYF.

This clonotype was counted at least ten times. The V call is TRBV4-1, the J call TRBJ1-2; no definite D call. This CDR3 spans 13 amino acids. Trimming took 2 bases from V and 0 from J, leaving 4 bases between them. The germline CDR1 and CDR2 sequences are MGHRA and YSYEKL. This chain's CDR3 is CASSQLANYGYTF. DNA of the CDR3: TGCGCCAGCAGCCAACTAGCTAACTATGGCTACACCTTC.

The DNA of the CDR3 is TGCGCCAGCAGCTTAAGGACTAGCGGGGGTAATGAGCAGTATTTT. Residues: CASSLRTSGGNEQYF. This chain links TRBV5-1 with TRBJ2-3, with 13 nucleotides matching TRBD2. This CDR3 comprises 15 residues. The V gene's germline CDR1 is SGHRS and CDR2 YFSETQ. With V trimmed by 2 bases and J by 11 bases, 8 bases remained unmatched.

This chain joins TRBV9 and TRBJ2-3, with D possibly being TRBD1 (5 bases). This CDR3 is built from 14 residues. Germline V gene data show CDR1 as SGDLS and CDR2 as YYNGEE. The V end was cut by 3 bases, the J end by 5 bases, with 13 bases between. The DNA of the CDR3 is TGTGCCAGCAGCGCTTCCTCAGGGAAAGATACGCAGTATTTT. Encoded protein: CASSASSGKDTQYF.